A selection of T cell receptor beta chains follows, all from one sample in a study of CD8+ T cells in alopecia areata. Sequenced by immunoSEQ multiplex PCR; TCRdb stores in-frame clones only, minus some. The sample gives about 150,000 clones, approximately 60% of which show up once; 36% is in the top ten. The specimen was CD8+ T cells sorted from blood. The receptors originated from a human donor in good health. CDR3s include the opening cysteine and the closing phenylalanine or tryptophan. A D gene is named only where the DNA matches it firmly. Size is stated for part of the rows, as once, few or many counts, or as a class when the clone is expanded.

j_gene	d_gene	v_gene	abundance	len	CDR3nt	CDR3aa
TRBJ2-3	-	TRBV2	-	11	TGTGCCAGCGAGAGGGGCCAAACGCAGTATTTT	CASERGQTQYF
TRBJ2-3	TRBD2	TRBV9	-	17	TGTGCCAGCAGCCCCGGCCTAGCGGGAACACCCACAGATACGCAGTATTTT	CASSPGLAGTPTDTQYF
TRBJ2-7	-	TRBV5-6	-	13	TGTGCCAGCAGCTTGGGAACTACCTACGAGCAGTACTTC	CASSLGTTYEQYF
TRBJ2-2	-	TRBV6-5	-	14	TGTGCCAGCCCGGGATCCGGGAGCGCCGGGGAGCTGTTTTTT	CASPGSGSAGELFF
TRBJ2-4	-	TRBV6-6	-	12	TGTGCCAGCAGTTACTCCAAAAACATTCAGTACTTC	CASSYSKNIQYF
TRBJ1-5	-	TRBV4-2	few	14	TGTGCCAGCAGCCAAGATAGTTCCCATCAGCCCCAGCATTTT	CASSQDSSHQPQHF
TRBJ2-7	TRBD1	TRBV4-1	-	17	TGCGCCAGCAGCCTCTCAAAATCCGGGACAGGGCCCTACGAGCAGTACTTC	CASSLSKSGTGPYEQYF
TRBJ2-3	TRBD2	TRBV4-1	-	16	TGCGCCAGCAGCCCTGTTACTAGCGGGATTTCCGATACGCAGTATTTT	CASSPVTSGISDTQYF
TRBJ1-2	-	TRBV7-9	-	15	TGTGCCAGCAGCTTCACAGGGTCCTCTTCCTATGGCTACACCTTC	CASSFTGSSSYGYTF
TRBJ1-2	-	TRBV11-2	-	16	TGTGCCAGCAGCTTAAACGGGGCAGGGGACAACTATGGCTACACCTTC	CASSLNGAGDNYGYTF
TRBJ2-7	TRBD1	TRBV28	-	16	TGTGCCAGCAGACTCGAAAGGGCAGGGGGCGAGTACGAGCAGTACTTC	CASRLERAGGEYEQYF
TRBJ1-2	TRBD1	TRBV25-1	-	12	TGTGCCAGCAGTGAGACAGGGGGCGGCTACACCTTC	CASSETGGGYTF
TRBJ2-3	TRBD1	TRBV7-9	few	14	TGTGCCATCCCGGGACAGCCGAGGACAGATACGCAGTATTTT	CAIPGQPRTDTQYF
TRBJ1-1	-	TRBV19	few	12	TGTGCCATCCAGGCAGGGAACACTGAAGCTTTCTTT	CAIQAGNTEAFF
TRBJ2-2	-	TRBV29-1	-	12	TGCAGCGTTGAACAGGCCGGCGGGGAGCTGTTTTTT	CSVEQAGGELFF
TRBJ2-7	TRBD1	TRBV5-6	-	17	TGTGCCAGCAGCTTGGCCTTGGGGACAGGGATATCCTACGAGCAGTACTTC	CASSLALGTGISYEQYF
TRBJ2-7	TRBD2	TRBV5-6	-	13	TGTGCCAGCAGCCAAGGGACGGGAGGCGAGCAGTACTTC	CASSQGTGGEQYF
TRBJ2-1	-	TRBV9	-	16	TGTGCCAGCAGCGTTTCGTCAGGTTTCGCCTACAATGAGCAGTTCTTC	CASSVSSGFAYNEQFF
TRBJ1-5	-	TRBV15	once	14	TGTGCCACCAGCAGAGTTGCAGCTCACCAGCCCCAGCATTTT	CATSRVAAHQPQHF
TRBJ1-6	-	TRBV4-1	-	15	TGCGCCAGCAGCCAAGATGTCGCAGGGCTAACGCCCCTCCACTTT	CASSQDVAGLTPLHF
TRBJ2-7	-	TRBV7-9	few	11	TGTGCCAGCAGCCCCATGGACGAGCAGTACTTC	CASSPMDEQYF
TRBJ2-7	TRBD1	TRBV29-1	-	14	TGCAGCGTTGGGTCGGGACAGGGGATAAACGAGCAGTACTTC	CSVGSGQGINEQYF
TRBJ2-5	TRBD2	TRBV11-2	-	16	TGTGCCAGCAGCCTCGCCGGGACTAGCGGGAGAAAGACCCAGTACTTC	CASSLAGTSGRKTQYF
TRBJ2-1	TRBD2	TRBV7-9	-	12	TGTGCCAGCAGCTTAGGCCCGGGAGGGCAGTTCTTC	CASSLGPGGQFF
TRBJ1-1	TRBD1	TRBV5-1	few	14	TGCGCCAGCAGCTTGACAGGGGGCAACACTGAAGCTTTCTTT	CASSLTGGNTEAFF
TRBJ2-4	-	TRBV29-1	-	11	TGCAGCGGTGAGCTTTTTGGAGCGATCTACTTC	CSGELFGAIYF
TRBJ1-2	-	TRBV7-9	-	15	TGTGCCAGCAGCTTAGCCCGGATTATGGACTATGGCTACACCTTC	CASSLARIMDYGYTF
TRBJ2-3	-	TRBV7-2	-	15	TGTGCCAGCAGCGTCCTTGCCTCTAGCACAGATACGCAGTATTTT	CASSVLASSTDTQYF
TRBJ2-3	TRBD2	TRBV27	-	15	TGTGCCAGCAGTTTAGGACTAGCGGGAGGAGATACGCAGTATTTT	CASSLGLAGGDTQYF
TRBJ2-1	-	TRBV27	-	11	TGTGCCAGCAGTTCGAGGGGTGAGCAGTTCTTC	CASSSRGEQFF
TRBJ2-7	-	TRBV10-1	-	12	TGCGCCAGCAGTGAACCGGGGCGCGAGCAGTACTTC	CASSEPGREQYF
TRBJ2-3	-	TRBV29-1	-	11	TGCAGCGTGACGGGCAGAGATACGCAGTATTTT	CSVTGRDTQYF
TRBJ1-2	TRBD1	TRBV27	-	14	TGTGCCAGCAGTTTTCTCGGACAGGGGCATGGCTACACCTTC	CASSFLGQGHGYTF